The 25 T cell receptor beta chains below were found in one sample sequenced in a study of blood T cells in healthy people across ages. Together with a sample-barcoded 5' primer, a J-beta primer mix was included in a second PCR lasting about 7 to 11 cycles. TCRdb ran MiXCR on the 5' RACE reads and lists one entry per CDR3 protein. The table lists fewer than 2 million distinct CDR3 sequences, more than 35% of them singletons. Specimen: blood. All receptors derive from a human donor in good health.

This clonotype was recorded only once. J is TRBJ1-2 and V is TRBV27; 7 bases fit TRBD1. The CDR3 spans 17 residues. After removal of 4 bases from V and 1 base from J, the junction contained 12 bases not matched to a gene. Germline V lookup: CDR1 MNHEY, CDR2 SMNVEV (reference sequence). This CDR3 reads CASSSQGSEKDNYGYTF. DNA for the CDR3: TGTGCCAGCAGTTCACAGGGGAGCGAGAAAGATAACTATGGCTACACCTTC.

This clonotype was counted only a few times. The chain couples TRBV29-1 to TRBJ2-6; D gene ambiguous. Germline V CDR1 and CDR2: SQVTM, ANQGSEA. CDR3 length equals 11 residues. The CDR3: CSVSGANVLTF. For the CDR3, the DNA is TGCAGTGTATCTGGGGCCAACGTCCTGACTTTC.

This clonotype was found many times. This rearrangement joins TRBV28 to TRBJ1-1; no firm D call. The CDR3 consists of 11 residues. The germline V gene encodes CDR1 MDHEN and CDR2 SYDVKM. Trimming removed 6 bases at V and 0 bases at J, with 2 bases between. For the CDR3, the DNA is TGTGCCAGCAGGGTGAACACTGAAGCTTTCTTT. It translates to CASRVNTEAFF.

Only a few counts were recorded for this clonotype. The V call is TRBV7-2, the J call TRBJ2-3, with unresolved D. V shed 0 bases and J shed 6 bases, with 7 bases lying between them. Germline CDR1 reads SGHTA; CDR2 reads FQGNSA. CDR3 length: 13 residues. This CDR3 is CASSLAKQDTQYF. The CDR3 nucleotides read TGTGCCAGCAGCTTAGCGAAGCAGGATACGCAGTATTTT. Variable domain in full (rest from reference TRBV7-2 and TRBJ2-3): GAGVSQSPSNKVTEKGKDVELRCDPISGHTALYWYRQSLGQGLEFLIYFQGNSAPDKSGLPSDRFSAERTGGSVSTLTIQRTQQEDSAVYLCASSLAKQDTQYFGPGTRLTVL.

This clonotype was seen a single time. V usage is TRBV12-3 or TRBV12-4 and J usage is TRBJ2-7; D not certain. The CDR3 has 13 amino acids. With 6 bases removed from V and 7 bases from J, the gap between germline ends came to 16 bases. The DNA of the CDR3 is TGTGCCAGCAGCTCCAACCCGGGCCAGGAGCAGTACTTC. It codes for CASSSNPGQEQYF.

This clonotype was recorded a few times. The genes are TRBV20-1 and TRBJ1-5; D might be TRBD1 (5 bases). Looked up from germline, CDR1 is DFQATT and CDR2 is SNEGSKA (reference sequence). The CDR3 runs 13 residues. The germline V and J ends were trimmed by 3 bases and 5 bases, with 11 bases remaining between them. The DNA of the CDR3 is TGCAGTGCTAGGGGGGGAAGTTATCAGCCCCAGCATTTT. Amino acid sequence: CSARGGSYQPQHF.

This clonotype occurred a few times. Here the CDR3 reads CSARPRQAGGTEAFF. DNA of the CDR3: TGCAGTGCTAGACCCCGACAGGCCGGGGGTACTGAAGCTTTCTTT. V is TRBV20-1 and J is TRBJ1-1, with TRBD1 as a possible D gene (6 bases). Germline V CDR1 and CDR2: DFQATT, SNEGSKA (reference sequence). V lost 2 bases and J 5 bases, leaving 18 bases between the germline ends. CDR3 length: 15 residues.

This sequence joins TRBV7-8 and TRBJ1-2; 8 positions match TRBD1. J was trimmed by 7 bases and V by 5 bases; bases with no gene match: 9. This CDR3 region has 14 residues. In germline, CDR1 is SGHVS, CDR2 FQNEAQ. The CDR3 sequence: CASSARTGQFGYTF. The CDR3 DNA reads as TGTGCCAGCAGCGCTCGGACAGGGCAGTTTGGCTACACCTTC.

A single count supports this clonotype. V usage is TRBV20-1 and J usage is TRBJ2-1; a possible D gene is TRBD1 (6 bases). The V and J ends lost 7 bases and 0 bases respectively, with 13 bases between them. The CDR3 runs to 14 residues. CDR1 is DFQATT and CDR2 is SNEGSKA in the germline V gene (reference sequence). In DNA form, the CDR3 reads TGCAGTGTCAGGGGTTTGAGCTCCTACAATGAGCAGTTCTTC. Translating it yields CSVRGLSSYNEQFF.

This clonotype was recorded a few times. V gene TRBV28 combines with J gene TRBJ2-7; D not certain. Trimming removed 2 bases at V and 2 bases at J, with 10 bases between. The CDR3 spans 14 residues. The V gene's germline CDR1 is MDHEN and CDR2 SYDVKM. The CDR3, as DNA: TGTGCCAGCAGTTTAGCCAGAACCGCCTACGAGCAGTACTTC. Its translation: CASSLARTAYEQYF.

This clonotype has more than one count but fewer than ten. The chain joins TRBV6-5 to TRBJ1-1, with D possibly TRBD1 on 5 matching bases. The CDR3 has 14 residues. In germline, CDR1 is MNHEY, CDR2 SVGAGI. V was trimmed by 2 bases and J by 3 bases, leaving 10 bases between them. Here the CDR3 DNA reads TGTGCCAGCAGTTACCGGGAGGGGCACACTGAAGCTTTCTTT. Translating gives CASSYREGHTEAFF.

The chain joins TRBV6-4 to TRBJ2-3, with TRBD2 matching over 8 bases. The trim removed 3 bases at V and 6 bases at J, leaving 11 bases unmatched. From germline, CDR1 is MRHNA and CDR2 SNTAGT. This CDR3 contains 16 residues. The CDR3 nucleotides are TGTGCCAGCAGTGATGGAGCGGGGGAATATGGGGATACGCAGTATTTT. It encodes CASSDGAGEYGDTQYF.

In DNA form, the CDR3 reads TGTGCCAGCAGCTCATTTACTCACTCTGGGGCCAACGTCCTGACTTTC. As protein: CASSSFTHSGANVLTF. The chain recombines TRBV7-9 with TRBJ2-6, with D unclear. Trimming cost V 4 bases and J 0 bases, with 10 bases left between them. Germline CDR1 reads SEHNR; CDR2 reads FQNEAQ (reference sequence). The CDR3 sequence is 16 residues long.

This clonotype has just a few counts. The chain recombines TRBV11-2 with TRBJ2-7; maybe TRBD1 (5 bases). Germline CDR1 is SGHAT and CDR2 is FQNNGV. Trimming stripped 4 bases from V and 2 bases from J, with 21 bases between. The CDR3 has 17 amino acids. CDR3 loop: CASSSRVGRSLTYEQYF. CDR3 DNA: TGTGCCAGCAGCTCCCGGGTGGGGCGATCACTTACCTACGAGCAGTACTTC.

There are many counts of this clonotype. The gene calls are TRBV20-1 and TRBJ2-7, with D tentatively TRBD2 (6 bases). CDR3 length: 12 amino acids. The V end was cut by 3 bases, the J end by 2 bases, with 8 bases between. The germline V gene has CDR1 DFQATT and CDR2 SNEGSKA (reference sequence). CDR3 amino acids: CSASPGAYEQYF. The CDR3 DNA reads TGCAGTGCTAGTCCGGGGGCCTACGAGCAGTACTTC.

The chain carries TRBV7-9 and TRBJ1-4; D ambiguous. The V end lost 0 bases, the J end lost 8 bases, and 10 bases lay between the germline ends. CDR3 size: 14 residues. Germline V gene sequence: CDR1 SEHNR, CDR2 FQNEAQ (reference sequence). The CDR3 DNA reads TGTGCCAGCAGCTTAGCGCCTGCCAGGGAAAAACTGTTTTTT. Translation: CASSLAPAREKLFF. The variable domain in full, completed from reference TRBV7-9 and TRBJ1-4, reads DTGVSQNPRHKITKRGQNVTFRCDPISEHNRLYWYRQTLGQGPEFLTYFQNEAQLEKSRLLSDRFSAERPKGSFSTLEIQRTEQGDSAMYLCASSLAPAREKLFFGSGTQLSVL.

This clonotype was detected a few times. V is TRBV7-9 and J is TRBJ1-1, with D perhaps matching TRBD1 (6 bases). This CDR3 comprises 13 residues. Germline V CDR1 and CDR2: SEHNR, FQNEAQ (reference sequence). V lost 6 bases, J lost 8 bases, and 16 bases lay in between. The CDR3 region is CASSLEQGSEAFF. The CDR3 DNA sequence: TGTGCCAGCAGTCTAGAGCAGGGGTCAGAAGCTTTCTTT.

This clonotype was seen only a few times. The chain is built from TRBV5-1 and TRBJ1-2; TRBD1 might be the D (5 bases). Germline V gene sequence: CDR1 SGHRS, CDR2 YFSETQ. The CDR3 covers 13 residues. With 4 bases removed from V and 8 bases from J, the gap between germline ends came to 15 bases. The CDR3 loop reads CASSIGDDEGYTF. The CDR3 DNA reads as TGCGCCAGCAGCATCGGGGACGATGAAGGCTACACCTTC.

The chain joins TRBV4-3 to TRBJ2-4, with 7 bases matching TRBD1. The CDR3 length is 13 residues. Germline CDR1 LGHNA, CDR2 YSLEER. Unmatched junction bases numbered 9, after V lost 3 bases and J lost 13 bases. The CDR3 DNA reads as TGCGCCAGCAGCCAGTACAGGGGTGATGGACAGTACTTC. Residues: CASSQYRGDGQYF.

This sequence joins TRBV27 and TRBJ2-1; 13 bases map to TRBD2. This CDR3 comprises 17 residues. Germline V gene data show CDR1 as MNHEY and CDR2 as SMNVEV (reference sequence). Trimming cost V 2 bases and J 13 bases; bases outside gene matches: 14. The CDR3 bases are TGTGCCAGCAGTTTAGGGACTAGCGGGGATTGGCAAGAGACCCAGTTCTTC. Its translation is CASSLGTSGDWQETQFF.

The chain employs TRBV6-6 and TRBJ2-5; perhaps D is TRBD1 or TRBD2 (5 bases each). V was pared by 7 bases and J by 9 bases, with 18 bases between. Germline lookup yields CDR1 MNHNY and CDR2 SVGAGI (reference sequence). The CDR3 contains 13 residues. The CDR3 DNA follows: TGTGCCAGCATGCGAGGCCGGGACGAGGCCCAGTACTTC. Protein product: CASMRGRDEAQYF.

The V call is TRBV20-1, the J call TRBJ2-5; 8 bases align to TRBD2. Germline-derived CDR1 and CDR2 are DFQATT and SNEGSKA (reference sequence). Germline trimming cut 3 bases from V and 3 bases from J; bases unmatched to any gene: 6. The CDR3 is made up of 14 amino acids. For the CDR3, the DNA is TGCAGTGCTAGGAGGGCGGGGGGCAAAGAGACCCAGTACTTC. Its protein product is CSARRAGGKETQYF.

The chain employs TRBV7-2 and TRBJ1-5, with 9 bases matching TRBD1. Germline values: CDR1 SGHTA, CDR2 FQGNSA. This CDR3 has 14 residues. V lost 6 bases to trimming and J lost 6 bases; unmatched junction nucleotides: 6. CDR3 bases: TGTGCCAGCAGGGGACAGGGTACGAGTCAGCCCCAGCATTTT. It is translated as CASRGQGTSQPQHF.

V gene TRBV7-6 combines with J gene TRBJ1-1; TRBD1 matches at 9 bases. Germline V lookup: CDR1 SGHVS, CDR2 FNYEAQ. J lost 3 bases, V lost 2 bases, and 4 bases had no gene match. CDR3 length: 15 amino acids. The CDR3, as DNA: TGTGCCAGCAGCTTAAACCGGGACAGGGACACTGAAGCTTTCTTT. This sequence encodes CASSLNRDRDTEAFF.

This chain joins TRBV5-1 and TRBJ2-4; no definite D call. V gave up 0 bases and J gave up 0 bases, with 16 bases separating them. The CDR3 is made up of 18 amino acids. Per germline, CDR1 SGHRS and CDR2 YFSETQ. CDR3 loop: CASSLDWAQKRAKNIQYF. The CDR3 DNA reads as TGCGCCAGCAGCTTGGATTGGGCGCAGAAGCGAGCCAAAAACATTCAGTACTTC.